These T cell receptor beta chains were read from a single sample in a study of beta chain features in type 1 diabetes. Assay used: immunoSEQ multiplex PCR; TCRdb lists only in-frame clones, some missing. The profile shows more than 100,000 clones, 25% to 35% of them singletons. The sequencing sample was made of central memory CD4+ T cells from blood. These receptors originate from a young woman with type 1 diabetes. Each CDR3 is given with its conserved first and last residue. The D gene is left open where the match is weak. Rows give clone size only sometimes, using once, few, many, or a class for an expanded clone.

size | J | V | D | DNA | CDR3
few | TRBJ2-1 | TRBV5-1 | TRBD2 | TGCGCCAGCACCAGACTAGCGGGAGATAGTGAGCAGTTCTTC | CASTRLAGDSEQFF
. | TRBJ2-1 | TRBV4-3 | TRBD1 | TGCGCCAGCAGCCAAGCGCCAGGGGGCCTCTACAATGAGCAGTTCTTC | CASSQAPGGLYNEQFF
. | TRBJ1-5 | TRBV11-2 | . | TGTGCCAGCAGCTTGACTGCTTATAGCAATCAGCCCCAGCATTTT | CASSLTAYSNQPQHF
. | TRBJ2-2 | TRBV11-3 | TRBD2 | TGTGCCAGCAGCCCGAGGGACTATAGAACCGGGGAGCTGTTTTTT | CASSPRDYRTGELFF
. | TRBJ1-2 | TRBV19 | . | TGTGCCAGTAGTAGATACGGACAGAACTATGGCTACACCTTC | CASSRYGQNYGYTF
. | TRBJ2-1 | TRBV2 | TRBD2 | TGTGCCAGCACCTCTAGCGGGAGATACAATGAGCAGTTCTTC | CASTSSGRYNEQFF
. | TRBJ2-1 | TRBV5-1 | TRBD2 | TGCGCCAGCAGCTCCATCGTAGCGGGATACAACAATGAGCAGTTCTTC | CASSSIVAGYNNEQFF
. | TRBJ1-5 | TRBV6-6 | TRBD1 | TGTGCCAGCAGCAAGACAGGGAGCGAGCAGCCCCAGCATTTT | CASSKTGSEQPQHF
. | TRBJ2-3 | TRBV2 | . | TGTGCCAGCAGTTCCAGGGACACAGATACGCAGTATTTT | CASSSRDTDTQYF
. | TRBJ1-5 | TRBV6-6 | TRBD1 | TGTGCCAGCGCGACAGGGGATCAGCCCCAGCATTTT | CASATGDQPQHF
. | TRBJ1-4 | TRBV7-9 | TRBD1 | TGTGCCAGCAGCCCCAACAGGGGTGGGGGTGAAAAACTGTTTTTT | CASSPNRGGGEKLFF
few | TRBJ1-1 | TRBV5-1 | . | TGCGCCAGCAGCTTGGAGACAGGAGTAGTCCGCGCTGAAGCTTTCTTT | CASSLETGVVRAEAFF
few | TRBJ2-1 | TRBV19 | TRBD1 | TGTGCCAGTAGTACTTCGGGACAGGGCTTGAATGAGCAGTTCTTC | CASSTSGQGLNEQFF
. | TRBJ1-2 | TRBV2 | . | TGTGCCAGCAGTGCCAGCCAGGTCTATGGCTACACCTTC | CASSASQVYGYTF
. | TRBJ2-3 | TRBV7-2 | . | TGTGCCGGCAGCTTGGACTCGTCTAGCACAGATACGCAGTATTTT | CAGSLDSSSTDTQYF
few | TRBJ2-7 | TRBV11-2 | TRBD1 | TGTGCCAGCAGCTTGGGACAGGGGGCCTACGAGCAGTACTTC | CASSLGQGAYEQYF
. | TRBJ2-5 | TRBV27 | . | TGTGCCAGCAGTATAATATTAGGTGGGCGAGAGACCCAGTACTTC | CASSIILGGRETQYF
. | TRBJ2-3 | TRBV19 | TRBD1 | TGTGCCTCGAGGGGTTGGACAGGTCGCACAGATACGCAGTATTTT | CASRGWTGRTDTQYF
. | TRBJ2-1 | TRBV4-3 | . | TGCGCCAGCAGCCAAGAAGTGAGCTCCTACAATGAGCAGTTCTTC | CASSQEVSSYNEQFF
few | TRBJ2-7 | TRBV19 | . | TGTGCCAGTAGTATAGCCAGGGGCCACGAGCAGTACTTC | CASSIARGHEQYF
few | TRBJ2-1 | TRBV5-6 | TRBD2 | TGTGCCAGCGGACTAGCGGTTTACAATGAGCAGTTCTTC | CASGLAVYNEQFF
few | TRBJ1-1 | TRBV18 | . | TGTGCCAGCTCACCGGCAGGGTTGAACACTGAAGCTTTCTTT | CASSPAGLNTEAFF
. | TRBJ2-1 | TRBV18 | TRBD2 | TGTGCCAGCTCACCACCGGGGCGGCTAGCGGAGGCCAATGAGCAGTTCTTC | CASSPPGRLAEANEQFF
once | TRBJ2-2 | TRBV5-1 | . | TGCGCCAGCAGCTCCATAGCGGCCGGGGAGCTGTTTTTT | CASSSIAAGELFF
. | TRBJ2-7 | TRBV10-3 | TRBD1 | TGTGCCATCAGGGAACAGGGGGCAGGCTACGAGCAGTACTTC | CAIREQGAGYEQYF
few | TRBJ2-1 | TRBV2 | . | TGTGCCAGCAGTGTTTTCGTAGAACTCAATGAGCAGTTCTTC | CASSVFVELNEQFF
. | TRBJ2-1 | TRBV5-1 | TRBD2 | TGCGCCAGCAGCTTGGCGGGAGGGCCGGGAAATGAGCAGTTCTTC | CASSLAGGPGNEQFF
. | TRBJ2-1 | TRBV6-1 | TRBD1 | TGTGCCAGCAAGCTCGGGACAGGGCAGTACAATGAGCAGTTCTTC | CASKLGTGQYNEQFF
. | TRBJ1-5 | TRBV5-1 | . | TGCGCCAGCAGCCCGGGGGATAGCAATCAGCCCCAGCATTTT | CASSPGDSNQPQHF
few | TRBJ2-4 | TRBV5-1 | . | TGCGCCAGCAGCGACGTGGAGGGGCCCAACATTCAGTACTTC | CASSDVEGPNIQYF
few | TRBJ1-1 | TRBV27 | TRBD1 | TGTGCCAGCAGTTTCCGGGACAGGGTCGAGGACACTGAAGCTTTCTTT | CASSFRDRVEDTEAFF
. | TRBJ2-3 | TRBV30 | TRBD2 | TGTGTGGCTAGCGGGGAGGACACAGATACGCAGTATTTT | CVASGEDTDTQYF
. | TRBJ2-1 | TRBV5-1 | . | TGCGCCAGCAGCTTGGTGCGGGGCGAGGGGAATGAGCAGTTCTTC | CASSLVRGEGNEQFF
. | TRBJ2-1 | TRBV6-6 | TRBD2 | TGTGCCAGCAGTGATAGCGGGAGGTTGGACAATGAGCAGTTCTTC | CASSDSGRLDNEQFF
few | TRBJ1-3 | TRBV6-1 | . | TGTGCCAGCAGTTCAGGGACAAGCTCTGGAAACACCATATATTTT | CASSSGTSSGNTIYF
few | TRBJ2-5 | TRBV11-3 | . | TGTGCCAGCAGCTTAGTCAGGGCAGAGACCCAGTACTTC | CASSLVRAETQYF
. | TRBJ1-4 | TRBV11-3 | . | TGTGCCAGCGCCCAGGTAGGGCGGGGTGAAAAACTGTTTTTT | CASAQVGRGEKLFF
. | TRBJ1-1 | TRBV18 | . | TGTGCCAGCTCACCACCGGTCGAGAGGGTCGAGGCTTTCTTT | CASSPPVERVEAFF
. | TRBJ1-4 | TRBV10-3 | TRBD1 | TGTGCCATCGGACAGGGGGCTAATGAAAAACTGTTTTTT | CAIGQGANEKLFF
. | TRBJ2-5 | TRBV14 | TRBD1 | TGTGCCAGCAGCCAGGGCGCTACAGGGGTAGGACGTCAAGAGACCCAGTACTTC | CASSQGATGVGRQETQYF
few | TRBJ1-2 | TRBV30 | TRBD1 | TGTGCCTGGAATAGGGACAGGGGTGGCTACACCTTC | CAWNRDRGGYTF
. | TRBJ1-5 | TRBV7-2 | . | TGTGCCAGCAGCTTAGCCTCAGGGTTGAAGCAGCCCCAGCATTTT | CASSLASGLKQPQHF
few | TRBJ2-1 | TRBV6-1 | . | TGTGCCAGCAGTGAAAAAGGGGCGATCAATGAGCAGTTCTTC | CASSEKGAINEQFF
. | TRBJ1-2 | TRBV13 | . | TGTGCCAGCAGCTTAGGCCGAGATAACTATGGCTACACCTTC | CASSLGRDNYGYTF
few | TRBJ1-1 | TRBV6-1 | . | TGTGCCAGCAGTGAAGCAGTGACAAGAGAAGCTTTCTTT | CASSEAVTREAFF
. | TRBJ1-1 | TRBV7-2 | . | TGTGCCAGCAGCTTCCCGACAGGAACCAAAGCTTTCTTT | CASSFPTGTKAFF
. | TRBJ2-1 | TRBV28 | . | TGTGCCAGCAGCCCACCCCACGGGGTCAATGAGCAGTTCTTC | CASSPPHGVNEQFF
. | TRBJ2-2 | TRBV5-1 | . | TGCGCCAGCAGCTTACGGGACACACTGAACACCGGGGAGCTGTTTTTT | CASSLRDTLNTGELFF
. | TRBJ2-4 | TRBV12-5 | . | TGTGCTAGTGGTCTCGGGTCGGGAGCCAAAAACATTCAGTACTTC | CASGLGSGAKNIQYF
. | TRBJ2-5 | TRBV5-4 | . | TGTGCCAGCAGCCCGACCTACAGGTCCCAAGAGACCCAGTACTTC | CASSPTYRSQETQYF